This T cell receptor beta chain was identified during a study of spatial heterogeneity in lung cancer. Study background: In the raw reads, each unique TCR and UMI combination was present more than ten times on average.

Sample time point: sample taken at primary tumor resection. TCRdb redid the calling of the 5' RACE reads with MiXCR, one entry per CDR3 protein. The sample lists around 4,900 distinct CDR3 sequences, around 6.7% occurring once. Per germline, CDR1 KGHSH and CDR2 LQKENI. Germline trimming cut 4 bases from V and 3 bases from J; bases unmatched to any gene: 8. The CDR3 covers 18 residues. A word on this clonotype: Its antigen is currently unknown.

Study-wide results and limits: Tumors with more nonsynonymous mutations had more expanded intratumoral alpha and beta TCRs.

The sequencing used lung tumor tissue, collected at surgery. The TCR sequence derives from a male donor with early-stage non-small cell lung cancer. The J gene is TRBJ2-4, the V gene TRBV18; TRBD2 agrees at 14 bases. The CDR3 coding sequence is TGTGCCAGCTCACAGACTAGCGGGGGGGCCCGGAGCAAAAACATTCAGTACTTC. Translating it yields CASSQTSGGARSKNIQYF.